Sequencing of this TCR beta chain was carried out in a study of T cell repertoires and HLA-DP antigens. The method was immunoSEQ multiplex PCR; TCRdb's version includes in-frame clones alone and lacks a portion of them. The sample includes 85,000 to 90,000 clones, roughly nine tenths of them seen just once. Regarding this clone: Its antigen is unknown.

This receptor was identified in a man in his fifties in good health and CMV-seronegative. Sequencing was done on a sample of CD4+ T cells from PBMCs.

CDR3 in amino acids: CASSDSTDTQYF. CDR3 bases: TGTGCCAGCAGTGACAGCACAGATACGCAGTATTTT. The rearrangement uses TRBV6-6 and TRBJ2-3; D not resolved. CDR3 length equals 12 residues. Germline V gene lookup returns CDR1 MNHNY and CDR2 SVGAGI (reference sequence). Deletions cut 5 bases from V and 0 bases from J, with 3 bases between.